What follows describes a single T cell receptor (beta chain). TCRdb reprocessed the 5' RACE reads and reports one entry per CDR3 protein, with no DNA. Its table lists approximately 460,000 distinct CDR3 sequences. The data belong to a study of T cells expressing NK-cell markers. The CDR3 is 15 residues long. Per germline, CDR1 MNHNS and CDR2 SASEGT. Sequenced material: blood T cells: a sorted CD56 or NKG2C T cell subset, CD4+ or CD8+ T cells, or bulk PBMC T cells (not recorded which). This chain uses TRBV6-1 with TRBJ2-3; TCRdb outputs TRBD1, but without DNA this stays unchecked. The clonotype comes from a woman between 18 and 75 years old in good health. The chain's CDR3 is CASSEGWGSTDTQYF.